A single T cell receptor (beta chain) is shown here with its context. Its antigen is unidentified. The V gene's germline CDR1 is MNHNY and CDR2 SVGAGI (reference sequence). J gave up 11 bases and V 6 bases, and 15 bases lay outside the gene matches. This CDR3 spans 14 amino acids. The data are from a study of cytomegalovirus exposure and HLA in healthy donors. The PCR ran on 60 Vbeta and 13 Jbeta primers. TCRdb keeps only in-frame clones here, not all; method: immunoSEQ multiplex PCR. The table shows 200,000 to 250,000 clones, with less than 80% occurring only once. Study-wide points: An ancestry cluster, one associated with Asian ancestry, reportedly showed fewer N-insertions than the approximately 670-donor mean in a later analysis. One variant, a missense change in DCLRE1C, was linked in a later analysis to TCR beta V- and J-gene trimming. A classifier reportedly called cytomegalovirus status with high sensitivity and specificity. TCR beta chains numbering about 160 were designated cytomegalovirus-associated.

This rearrangement joins TRBV6-6 to TRBJ1-1, with TRBD1 identical over 7 bases. The material sequenced was PBMCs. This TCR came from a girl aged 2-10 years in good health and CMV-seronegative. CDR3 DNA: TGTGCCAGCAGCCTACCGGGGACAGAGATTTTGGCTTTCTTT. This translates into CASSLPGTEILAFF.